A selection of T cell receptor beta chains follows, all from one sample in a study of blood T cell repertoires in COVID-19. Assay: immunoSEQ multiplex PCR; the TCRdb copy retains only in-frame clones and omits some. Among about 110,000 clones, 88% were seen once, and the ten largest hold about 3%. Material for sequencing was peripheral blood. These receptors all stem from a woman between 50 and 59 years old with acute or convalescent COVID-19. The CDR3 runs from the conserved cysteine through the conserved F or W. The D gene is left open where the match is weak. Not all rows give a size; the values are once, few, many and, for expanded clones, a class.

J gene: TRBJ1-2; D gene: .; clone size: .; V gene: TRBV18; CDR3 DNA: TGTGCCAGCTCACCATCTTCTTCCCCAAGGGGGAACTATGGCTACACCTTC; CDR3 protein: CASSPSSSPRGNYGYTF
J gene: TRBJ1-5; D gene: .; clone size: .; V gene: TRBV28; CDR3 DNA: TGTGCCAGCAGCACAGGGTGGGATCAGCCCCAGCATTTT; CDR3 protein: CASSTGWDQPQHF
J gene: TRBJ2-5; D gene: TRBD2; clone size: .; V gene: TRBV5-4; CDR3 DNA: TGTGCCAGCAGCTCCCCCCTCGTGGTAGCGGGAGCCTCAGAGACCCAGTACTTC; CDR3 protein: CASSSPLVVAGASETQYF
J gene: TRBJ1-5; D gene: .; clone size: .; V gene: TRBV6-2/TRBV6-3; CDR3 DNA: TGTGCCAGCAGTCGCCGGGGGAGAAGCAATCAGCCCCAGCATTTT; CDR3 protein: CASSRRGRSNQPQHF
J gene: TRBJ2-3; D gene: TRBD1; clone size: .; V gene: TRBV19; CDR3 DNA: TGTGCCAGTAGTACACAGGGGGGCACAGATACGCAGTATTTT; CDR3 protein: CASSTQGGTDTQYF
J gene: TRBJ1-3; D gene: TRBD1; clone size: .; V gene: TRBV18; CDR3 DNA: TGTGCCAGCTCACCGACAGGGGGTGGAAACACCATATATTTT; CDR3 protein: CASSPTGGGNTIYF
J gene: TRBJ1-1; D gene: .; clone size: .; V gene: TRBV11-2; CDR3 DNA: TGTGCCAGCAGCACAGACAGGAACACTGAAGCTTTCTTT; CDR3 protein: CASSTDRNTEAFF
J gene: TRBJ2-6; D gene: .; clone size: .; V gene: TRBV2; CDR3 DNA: TGTGCCAGCTCCAGGGAAATAGCCAACGTCCTGACTTTC; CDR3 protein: CASSREIANVLTF
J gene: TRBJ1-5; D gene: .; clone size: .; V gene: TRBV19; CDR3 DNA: TGTGCCAGTAGTATAAGGGGGGGAGGCGCAGGGGCGTTTTTGGGTCAGCCCCAGCATTTT; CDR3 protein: CASSIRGGGAGAFLGQPQHF
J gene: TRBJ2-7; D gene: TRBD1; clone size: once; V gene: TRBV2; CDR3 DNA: TGTGCCAGCACTCCGGGACAGGTGAACTACGAGCAGTACTTC; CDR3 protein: CASTPGQVNYEQYF
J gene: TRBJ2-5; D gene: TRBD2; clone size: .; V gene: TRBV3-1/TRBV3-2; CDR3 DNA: TGTGCCAGCAGCCGGACTAGCGAAGGAGAGACCCAGTACTTC; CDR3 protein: CASSRTSEGETQYF
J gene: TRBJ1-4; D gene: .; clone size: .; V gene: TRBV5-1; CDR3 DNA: TGCGCCAGCAGCTTGGATGGGCAAGGCATTGAGGGTGAAAAACTGTTTTTT; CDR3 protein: CASSLDGQGIEGEKLFF
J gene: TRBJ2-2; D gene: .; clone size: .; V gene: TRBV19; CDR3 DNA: TGTGCCAGTAGTAGAGTCCAAACGGACACCGGGGAGCTGTTTTTT; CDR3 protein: CASSRVQTDTGELFF
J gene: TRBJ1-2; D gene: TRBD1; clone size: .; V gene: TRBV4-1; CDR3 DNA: TGCGCCAGCAGCCAAGATAGGGCTGGGGACAGTTACGGCTATGGCTACACCTTC; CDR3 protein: CASSQDRAGDSYGYGYTF
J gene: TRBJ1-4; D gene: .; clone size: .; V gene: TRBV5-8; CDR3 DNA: TGTGCCAGCAGCTCCGGAAGAGTGGGGCTTAATGAAAAACTGTTTTTT; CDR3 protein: CASSSGRVGLNEKLFF
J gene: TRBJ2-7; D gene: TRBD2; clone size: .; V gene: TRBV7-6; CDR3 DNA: TGTGCCAGCAGCCGCACCGCAGCGGGACGCTACGAGCAGTACTTC; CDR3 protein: CASSRTAAGRYEQYF
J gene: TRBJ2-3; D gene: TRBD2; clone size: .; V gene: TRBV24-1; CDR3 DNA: TGTGCCACCAGTGATCGCGGGACTAGCGGGAAGTCAGATACGCAGTATTTT; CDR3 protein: CATSDRGTSGKSDTQYF
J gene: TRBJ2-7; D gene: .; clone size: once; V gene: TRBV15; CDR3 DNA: TGTGCCACCAGCAGAGATGTTGGCAGGGCATCATCCTACGAGCAGTACTTC; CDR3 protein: CATSRDVGRASSYEQYF
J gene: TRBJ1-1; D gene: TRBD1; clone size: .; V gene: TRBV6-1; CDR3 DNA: TGTGCCAGCAGTGAGACAGGGGATGGGACTGAAGCTTTCTTT; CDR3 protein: CASSETGDGTEAFF
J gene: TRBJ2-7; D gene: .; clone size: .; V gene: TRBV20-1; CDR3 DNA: TGCAGTGCTAGTGGCAGGGTTCGCGAGCAGTACTTC; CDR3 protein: CSASGRVREQYF
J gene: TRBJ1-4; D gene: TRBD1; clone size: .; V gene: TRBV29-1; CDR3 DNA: TGCAGCGTTCGTAGTTGGACAGGGGATGAAAAACTGTTTTTT; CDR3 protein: CSVRSWTGDEKLFF
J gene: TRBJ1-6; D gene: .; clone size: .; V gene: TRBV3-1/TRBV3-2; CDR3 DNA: TGTGCCAGCAGCCAGAGACAGACTAATTCACCCCTCCACTTT; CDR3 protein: CASSQRQTNSPLHF
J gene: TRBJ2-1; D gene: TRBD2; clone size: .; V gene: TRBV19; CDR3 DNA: TGTGCCAGTAGTCCCCGTTGGACTAGCGTAACCAGGATCCATGAGCAGTTCTTC; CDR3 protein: CASSPRWTSVTRIHEQFF
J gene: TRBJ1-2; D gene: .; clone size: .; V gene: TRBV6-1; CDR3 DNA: TGTGCCAGCAGTGAATTGGACAGCCTCTATGGCTACACCTTC; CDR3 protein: CASSELDSLYGYTF